This TCR beta chain originates from a study of blood T cells in healthy people across ages. Through a sample-barcoded 5' primer and a J-beta primer mix, a second PCR was run for roughly 6 to 12 cycles. Using its own MiXCR run on the 5' RACE reads, TCRdb lists one record per CDR3 protein. Of some 1,000,000 distinct CDR3 sequences listed, roughly 24% are singletons. Study-wide results and limits: Measured against age, TCR beta diversity per million T cells decreased in a roughly linear manner. Researchers judged that diversity estimates from one million T cells fell short of true values.

This clonotype was counted between two and nine times. Its antigen is as yet unknown. From germline, CDR1 is SGHTA and CDR2 FQGNSA. The CDR3 spans 12 residues. The same specimen was also included in a second study, on T cells of mothers and their children. That study adds: Second-round PCR products received sample barcodes and 2-4 random nucleotides from the M1S primer.

This receptor was obtained from a girl aged 2-10 years in good health. This rearrangement joins TRBV7-2 to TRBJ2-5; D remains unclear. The DNA end is more similar to TRBJ2-7, so the J call may be wrong. The sample comprised blood. The CDR3 reads CASSHLTYEQYF. CDR3 nucleotide sequence: TGTGCCAGCAGCCATCTAACCTACGAGCAGTACTTC.